This T cell receptor beta chain originates from a study of tumor-infiltrating lymphocytes in localized non-small cell lung cancer. Turning to the study itself: The cohort mixed smokers and never-smokers, several histologies, and some post-neoadjuvant-chemotherapy samples.

Whole-study results and caveats: Tumor T-cell fraction was not associated with recurrence-free survival.

Points on this clone: The antigen is not known.

Germline lookup yields CDR1 SNHLY and CDR2 FYNNEI. There are 13 residues in the CDR3. V dropped 8 bases and J dropped 5; count of bases not matched to a gene: 7. Sequenced by immunoSEQ multiplex PCR; TCRdb stores in-frame clones only, minus some. The profile covers 10,000 to 15,000 clones, with 85% to 90% appearing a single time and under 9.5% taken by the ten largest. The sequence was obtained from a human donor with non-small cell lung cancer. The chain has TRBV2 and TRBJ2-5, with TRBD1 matching over 8 bases. Specimen: lung tumor tissue. The DNA of the CDR3 is TGTGCCAGCTCAAGGACAGGGAAGGAGACCCAGTACTTC. Protein product: CASSRTGKETQYF.